The 17 T cell receptor beta chains reported below all come from one sample, sequenced in a study of cytomegalovirus exposure and HLA in healthy donors. PCR was performed using 60 Vbeta and 13 Jbeta primers. Measured with immunoSEQ multiplex PCR; TCRdb has only the in-frame clones, and not every one. The sample lists under 200,000 clones, over 65% occurring once. Sequenced sample: PBMCs. These receptor sequences come from a woman aged 25 to 39 in good health and CMV-seronegative.

The chain joins TRBV11-2 to TRBJ2-1; 8 nucleotides line up with TRBD2. Per germline, CDR1 SGHAT and CDR2 FQNNGV. The CDR3 length is 13 residues. Trimming took 9 bases from V and 4 from J; bases not matched to a gene: 5. The CDR3 spells CASGASGYNEQFF. CDR3 nucleotide sequence: TGTGCCAGTGGAGCTAGCGGGTACAATGAGCAGTTCTTC.

This chain joins TRBV5-1 and TRBJ1-3; 8 bases agree with TRBD1. CDR3 length: 16 residues. The germline V gene has CDR1 SGHRS and CDR2 YFSETQ. V was clipped by 0 bases and J by 0 bases; unmatched bases: 2. CDR3 sequence reads: CASSLADRASGNTIYF. DNA of the CDR3: TGCGCCAGCAGCTTGGCGGACAGGGCCTCTGGAAACACCATATATTTT.

This clone was seen a few times. The chain has TRBV7-8 and TRBJ2-7, with D possibly being TRBD1 (6 bases). V lost 5 bases to trimming and J lost 2 bases, with 10 bases between them. The CDR3 has 13 amino acids. Per the germline V gene, CDR1 is SGHVS and CDR2 is FQNEAQ. CDR3 DNA sequence: TGTGCCAGCAGCGGGGACACCACCTACGAGCAGTACTTC. It codes for CASSGDTTYEQYF.

The rearrangement links TRBV29-1 to TRBJ1-1; TRBD1 is a possible D gene (6 bases). This CDR3 has 14 amino acids. The V gene's germline CDR1 is SQVTM and CDR2 ANQGSEA. The V gene lost 3 bases and the J gene lost 2 bases, with 13 bases spanning the gap. This CDR3 reads CSVEGRGFNTEAFF. The CDR3 nucleotides read TGCAGCGTTGAGGGGAGGGGGTTCAACACTGAAGCTTTCTTT.

The chain joins TRBV9 to TRBJ2-3; 14 bases are a match to TRBD2. Germline assignment: CDR1 SGDLS and CDR2 YYNGEE. Trimming took 4 bases from V and 6 from J; bases not matched to a gene: 13. The CDR3 is made up of 18 amino acids. This CDR3 is CASSIPGLAGAATDTQYF. In DNA form, the CDR3 reads TGTGCCAGCAGCATCCCGGGACTAGCGGGGGCGGCGACGGATACGCAGTATTTT.

The J gene is TRBJ2-5, the V gene TRBV29-1; 8 bases align to TRBD2. This CDR3 is 11 amino acids long. Per germline, CDR1 SQVTM and CDR2 ANQGSEA. V gave up 6 bases and J gave up 5 bases; unmatched junction bases: 2. The CDR3 region has the DNA TGCAGCGTCGAGCGGGGGGAGACCCAGTACTTC. Encoded protein: CSVERGETQYF.

The rearrangement joins TRBV19 to TRBJ2-5; tentative D call: TRBD2 (6 bases). The better agreement between TRBJ2-7 and the DNA end casts doubt on the J call. From germline, CDR1 is LNHDA and CDR2 SQIVND (reference sequence). CDR3 size: 14 residues. The chain's CDR3 is CASSIGGTAHEQYF. The CDR3 coding sequence is TGTGCCAGTAGTATAGGCGGGACGGCTCACGAGCAGTACTTC.

This clone appeared once. The rearrangement links TRBV6-6 to TRBJ2-7, with 7 bases fitting TRBD1. The CDR3 has 15 amino acids. CDR1 and CDR2 from the germline V gene are MNHNY and SVGAGI (reference sequence). Unmatched junction bases numbered 5, after V lost 1 base and J lost 2 bases. CDR3 nucleotides: TGTGCCAGCAGTTACTTCGGACAGGTCCCCTACGAGCAGTACTTC. Protein: CASSYFGQVPYEQYF.

The V call is TRBV14, the J call TRBJ2-7; 7 nucleotides agree with TRBD1. V lost 4 bases to trimming and J lost 3 bases; unmatched junction nucleotides: 9. The CDR3 is 15 amino acids. CDR1 SGHDN and CDR2 FVKESK come from the germline V gene. This CDR3 reads CASSPQTGSGYEQYF. DNA of the CDR3: TGTGCCAGCAGCCCTCAGACAGGGTCTGGCTACGAGCAGTACTTC.

V usage is TRBV10-1 and J usage is TRBJ2-1; TRBD2 might be the D (5 bases). Germline CDR1 reads WNHNN; CDR2 reads SYGVQD (reference sequence). The CDR3 is 15 residues long. The V gene lost 9 bases and the J gene lost 7 bases, with 22 bases spanning the gap. The CDR3 region has the DNA TGCGCCAGACCCTATGAAAAAACTAGTCCGAATGAGCAGTTCTTC. Its translation is CARPYEKTSPNEQFF.

The gene calls are TRBV19 and TRBJ2-7; 8 bases line up with TRBD1. J gave up 2 bases and V 5 bases, and 8 bases lay outside the gene matches. This CDR3 has 15 amino acids. CDR1 and CDR2 from the germline V gene are LNHDA and SQIVND (reference sequence). The CDR3 bases are TGTGCCAGTAGTGCTACCGGGACAGGTACCTACGAGCAGTACTTC. It translates to CASSATGTGTYEQYF.

The V and J genes are TRBV2 and TRBJ2-1, with 10 bases aligning to TRBD1. CDR3 length: 15 amino acids. The germline V gene encodes CDR1 SNHLY and CDR2 FYNNEI. The trim removed 6 bases at V and 2 bases at J, leaving 4 bases unmatched. This chain's CDR3 is CASREGQGTYNEQFF. In DNA, the CDR3 is TGTGCCAGCAGAGAGGGACAGGGGACCTACAATGAGCAGTTCTTC.

The J gene is TRBJ2-5, the V gene TRBV7-6; 9 bases align to TRBD1. CDR1 SGHVS and CDR2 FNYEAQ come from the germline V gene. The CDR3 is 15 residues long. V lost 5 bases, J lost 4 bases, and 8 bases stayed unmatched. DNA of the CDR3: TGTGCCAGCAGCGCCCGGGGACAGGGAGGAGAGACCCAGTACTTC. The encoded protein is CASSARGQGGETQYF.

The rearrangement links TRBV2 to TRBJ1-5; D perhaps matches TRBD1 (5 bases). The V gene's germline CDR1 is SNHLY and CDR2 FYNNEI. The V gene lost 3 bases and the J gene lost 7 bases, with 10 bases spanning the gap. The CDR3 has 13 residues. The CDR3 DNA follows: TGTGCCAGCAGTGACAGGGTCGCCCAGCCCCAGCATTTT. Translated, it gives CASSDRVAQPQHF.

This clone was detected once. The rearrangement joins TRBV7-2 to TRBJ1-4, with TRBD1 matching 7 bases. This CDR3 spans 15 amino acids. The germline V gene has CDR1 SGHTA and CDR2 FQGNSA. V was pared by 5 bases and J by 0 bases, with 3 bases of the junction left unmatched. CDR3 protein: CASSPQGATNEKLFF. In DNA, the CDR3 is TGTGCCAGCAGCCCCCAGGGGGCAACTAATGAAAAACTGTTTTTT.

The rearrangement uses TRBV4-2 and TRBJ2-6, with a tentative D call TRBD1 (6 bases). V gave up 4 bases and J gave up 1 base, with 20 bases separating them. In germline, CDR1 is LGHNA, CDR2 YNFKEQ. The CDR3 consists of 19 residues. CDR3 DNA: TGTGCCAGCAGCCTAGCGCAAGGACAGTCTACTTCTGGGGCCAACGTCCTGACTTTC. Encoded protein: CASSLAQGQSTSGANVLTF.

This sequence joins TRBV7-9 and TRBJ1-5; 9 bases map to TRBD1. This CDR3 region has 15 residues. Looked up from germline, CDR1 is SEHNR and CDR2 is FQNEAQ (reference sequence). After removal of 1 base from V and 4 bases from J, the junction contained 2 bases not matched to a gene. CDR3 loop: CASSLEGQGNQPQHF. CDR3 in DNA: TGTGCCAGCAGCTTAGAGGGACAGGGAAATCAGCCCCAGCATTTT.